This is a list of T cell receptor beta chains from one sample in a study of cytomegalovirus exposure and HLA in healthy donors. TCRdb keeps only in-frame clones here, not all; method: immunoSEQ multiplex PCR. This table holds tens of thousands of clones. The sample comprised PBMCs. These receptors were obtained from a man aged 18-30 years in good health and CMV-seropositive. The CDR3 runs from the conserved cysteine through the conserved F or W. D genes are given only for firm matches.

d_call j_call v_call cdr3_aa cdr3_nt
- TRBJ2-5 TRBV29-1 CSVEAQANQETQYF TGCAGCGTTGAGGCACAGGCGAACCAAGAGACCCAGTACTTC
TRBD1 TRBJ1-1 TRBV19 CASTGRGPGFGTEAFF TGTGCCAGTACCGGCAGGGGGCCTGGCTTCGGCACTGAAGCTTTCTTT
TRBD1 TRBJ2-1 TRBV10-1 CAIPGQGACEQFF TGCGCCATACCGGGACAGGGGGCTTGCGAGCAGTTCTTC
- TRBJ2-7 TRBV28 CAIRGPPTYEQYF TGTGCCATAAGAGGGCCCCCTACCTACGAGCAGTACTTC
- TRBJ2-7 TRBV2 CASVVREQSYEQYF TGTGCCAGCGTGGTGCGGGAACAGTCCTACGAGCAGTACTTC
- TRBJ2-3 TRBV5-6 CASSLGGRTDTQYF TGTGCCAGCAGCCTGGGGGGCCGCACAGATACGCAGTATTTT
- TRBJ1-5 TRBV18 CATSNRAGNQPQHF TGTGCCACCTCTAACAGGGCAGGCAATCAGCCCCAGCATTTT
TRBD2 TRBJ2-1 TRBV7-7 CASSLYGLAAYNEQFF TGTGCTAGCAGCCTCTACGGACTAGCGGCCTACAATGAGCAGTTCTTC
- TRBJ1-1 TRBV15 CATSRDRAAEPNTEAFF TGTGCCACCAGCAGAGATAGGGCAGCGGAGCCTAACACTGAAGCTTTCTTT
TRBD1 TRBJ2-5 TRBV15 CAIKRDRAIQETQYF TGTGCCATAAAACGGGACAGGGCTATCCAAGAGACCCAGTACTTC
- TRBJ1-2 TRBV20-1 CSASSNYGYTF TGCAGTGCTAGTAGTAACTATGGCTACACCTTC
- TRBJ2-7 TRBV4-2 CASSPTQEQYF TGTGCCAGCAGCCCAACCCAGGAGCAGTACTTC
- TRBJ1-1 TRBV19 CASSDGRENTEAFF TGTGCCAGTAGCGACGGACGGGAGAACACTGAAGCTTTCTTT
- TRBJ2-1 TRBV4-2 CASSLRLGAYNEQFF TGTGCCAGCAGCCTGCGACTGGGAGCCTACAATGAGCAGTTCTTC
TRBD1 TRBJ2-1 TRBV6-1 CASILTGAPRDEQFF TGTGCCAGCATTCTGACAGGGGCCCCGAGAGATGAGCAGTTCTTC
- TRBJ2-3 TRBV21-1 CASSNWEEGRDTQYF TGTGCCAGCAGCAATTGGGAGGAAGGTCGGGATACGCAGTATTTT
- TRBJ1-1 TRBV6-5 CASSYSIGTDNTEAFF TGTGCCAGCAGTTACTCTATCGGGACTGACAACACTGAAGCTTTCTTT
- TRBJ1-2 TRBV6-1 CASSAREGRGYGYTF TGTGCCAGCAGTGCAAGGGAGGGTAGGGGCTATGGCTACACCTTC
- TRBJ1-5 TRBV11-2 CASSLTGSGGQPQHF TGTGCCAGCAGCTTAACGGGTTCAGGAGGACAGCCCCAGCATTTT
- TRBJ1-1 TRBV7-3 CASTSGPNTEAFF TGTGCCAGCACTTCAGGGCCGAACACTGAAGCTTTCTTT
- TRBJ1-1 TRBV7-9 CASSPTREVTEAFF TGTGCCAGCAGCCCAACCAGGGAGGTCACTGAAGCTTTCTTT
TRBD2 TRBJ2-1 TRBV5-1 CASSSDSGGSNEQFF TGCGCCAGCAGTAGTGATTCGGGAGGGAGCAATGAGCAGTTCTTC
TRBD2 TRBJ2-3 TRBV29-1 CSAGTSGGGTDTQYF TGCAGCGCTGGGACTAGCGGGGGGGGGACAGATACGCAGTATTTT
- TRBJ1-2 TRBV4-1 CASSPWQGNYGYTF TGCGCCAGCAGCCCCTGGCAGGGGAACTATGGCTACACCTTC
- TRBJ1-3 TRBV11-2 CASSFPSWGGSGNTIYF TGTGCCAGCAGTTTCCCTTCTTGGGGCGGCTCTGGAAACACCATATATTTT
- TRBJ1-1 TRBV28 CASSLESPGWTEAFF TGTGCCAGCAGTTTAGAAAGTCCAGGGTGGACTGAAGCTTTCTTT
TRBD1 TRBJ2-7 TRBV18 CASSTGDGVYEQYF TGTGCCAGCTCAACAGGGGACGGGGTGTACGAGCAGTACTTC